One sample yielded the 22 T cell receptor beta chains listed below, sequenced in a study of blood T cell repertoires in COVID-19. The method was immunoSEQ multiplex PCR; TCRdb's version includes in-frame clones alone and lacks a portion of them. Of some 40,000 clones in the sample, approximately 80% were seen once. The sample was peripheral blood. Every receptor here comes from a man in his 70s with acute or convalescent COVID-19.

The gene calls are TRBV7-2 and TRBJ1-2; 7 nucleotides align to TRBD1. Germline trimming cut 2 bases from V and 1 base from J; bases unmatched to any gene: 7. Germline CDR1 and CDR2: SGHTA and FQGNSA. The CDR3 sequence is 16 residues long. CDR3 protein: CASSLNADRFNYGYTF. The CDR3 bases are TGTGCCAGCAGCTTAAATGCGGACAGGTTTAACTATGGCTACACCTTC.

The genes are TRBV5-1 and TRBJ2-5; 8 bases align to TRBD1. V gave up 4 bases and J gave up 5 bases; unmatched junction bases: 10. The CDR3 is made up of 15 amino acids. Germline lookup yields CDR1 SGHRS and CDR2 YFSETQ. CDR3 sequence: CASSALQGDGETQYF. CDR3 DNA: TGCGCCAGCAGCGCTTTACAGGGGGATGGGGAGACCCAGTACTTC.

The genes are TRBV10-3 and TRBJ2-1; a possible D gene is TRBD2 (5 bases). V was shortened by 8 bases and J by 11 bases, with 16 bases between the two germline ends. CDR1 and CDR2 (germline): ENHRY, SYGVKD. The CDR3 loop spans 12 amino acids. For the CDR3, the DNA is TGTGCCATCGCCCCCGAGGCCGGGAAGCAGTTCTTC. Protein sequence: CAIAPEAGKQFF.

The J gene is TRBJ2-5, the V gene TRBV24-1; D may be TRBD1 (7 bases). The CDR3 is 15 residues long. The V and J ends lost 4 bases and 4 bases respectively, with 15 bases between them. Per the germline V gene, CDR1 is KGHDR and CDR2 is SFDVKD. The CDR3 sequence: CATSEPSRGAETQYF. CDR3 DNA sequence: TGTGCCACCAGTGAGCCGAGCAGGGGGGCAGAGACCCAGTACTTC.

This sequence joins TRBV5-6 and TRBJ2-7; perhaps TRBD1 as D (5 bases). Germline assignment: CDR1 SGHDT and CDR2 YYEEEE. The CDR3 runs 15 residues. V was cut by 4 bases and J by 4 bases, with 18 bases left in between. Written as DNA, the CDR3 is TGTGCCAGCAGCCCTGGCAGGCAGGGAAGGTACGAGCAGTACTTC. Encoded protein: CASSPGRQGRYEQYF.

The gene calls are TRBV14 and TRBJ1-3, with a possible D match to TRBD1 (6 bases). Per the germline V gene, CDR1 is SGHDN and CDR2 is FVKESK. This CDR3 region has 16 residues. The V and J ends lost 1 base and 2 bases respectively, with 12 bases between them. The CDR3 protein is CASSQVAQGTGNTIYF. Written as DNA, the CDR3 is TGTGCCAGCAGCCAAGTAGCACAGGGTACTGGAAACACCATATATTTT.

This rearrangement joins TRBV19 to TRBJ1-5; no firm D call. CDR1 and CDR2 from the germline V gene are LNHDA and SQIVND (reference sequence). V was shortened by 5 bases and J by 5 bases, with 13 bases between the two germline ends. The length of the CDR3 is 14 residues. CDR3 in amino acids: CASSALEGDQPQHF. The CDR3 nucleotides read TGTGCCAGTAGTGCACTCGAGGGAGATCAGCCCCAGCATTTT.

Only one count was recorded for this clone. The V gene is TRBV6-6, the J gene TRBJ2-7, with a tentative D call TRBD1 (6 bases). The CDR3 sequence is 12 residues long. The germline gives CDR1 MNHNY, CDR2 SVGAGI (reference sequence). V dropped 10 bases and J dropped 1 base, with 11 bases sitting between them. The CDR3 DNA follows: TGTGCCATCGAAGGACAGTCCTACGAGCAGTACTTC. Its translation: CAIEGQSYEQYF.

The CDR3 protein is CASSQEVFAGPKYTSYEQYF. The CDR3 DNA sequence: TGTGCCAGCAGCCAAGAGGTCTTTGCGGGTCCAAAATATACTTCCTACGAGCAGTACTTC. The V call is TRBV3-1 (or the pseudogene TRBV3-2), the J call TRBJ2-7; D may be TRBD2 (5 bases). The V end was cut by 0 bases, the J end by 1 base, with 25 bases between. The germline CDR1 and CDR2 sequences are LGHDT and YNNKEL (reference sequence). There are 20 residues in the CDR3.

The chain combines TRBV29-1 with TRBJ2-7, with D possibly being TRBD1 (7 bases). Germline assignment: CDR1 SQVTM and CDR2 ANQGSEA. Deletions cut 2 bases from V and 3 bases from J, with 8 bases between. The CDR3 is 12 residues long. The CDR3 DNA follows: TGCAGCGTTGAACAGGGGGGCTACGAGCAGTACTTC. Translation: CSVEQGGYEQYF.

This chain joins TRBV2 and TRBJ1-5; 7 bases map to TRBD1. J lost 6 bases, V lost 5 bases, and 4 bases had no gene match. Germline loops: CDR1 SNHLY, CDR2 FYNNEI. This CDR3 contains 13 residues. CDR3 coding DNA: TGTGCCAGCAGTTTGACAGGGATTCAGCCCCAGCATTTT. This gives the protein CASSLTGIQPQHF.

The chain is built from TRBV28 and TRBJ2-7, with 9 bases matching TRBD1. J was trimmed by 3 bases and V by 5 bases; bases with no gene match: 5. Germline V gene data show CDR1 as MDHEN and CDR2 as SYDVKM. The CDR3 is made up of 14 amino acids. This CDR3 reads CASSRTGEFYEQYF. The CDR3 nucleotides read TGTGCCAGCAGTCGGACAGGGGAGTTCTACGAGCAGTACTTC.

V is TRBV5-1 and J is TRBJ2-1; 9 bases are a match to TRBD1. This CDR3 is built from 16 residues. CDR1 is SGHRS, CDR2 YFSETQ, per germline. V dropped 0 bases and J dropped 2; count of bases not matched to a gene: 3. CDR3: CASSLGTGVTYNEQFF. The CDR3 bases are TGCGCCAGCAGCTTGGGGACAGGGGTAACCTACAATGAGCAGTTCTTC.

The rearrangement joins TRBV9 to TRBJ2-1; 10 bases fit TRBD2. Germline trimming cut 2 bases from V and 1 base from J; bases unmatched to any gene: 6. This CDR3 has 17 amino acids. In germline, CDR1 is SGDLS, CDR2 YYNGEE. In DNA form, the CDR3 reads TGTGCCAGCAGCGTTGGCCTAGCGGGAGTTTCCTACAATGAGCAGTTCTTC. Amino acids: CASSVGLAGVSYNEQFF.

The chain recombines TRBV13 with TRBJ1-1, with 11 bases that match TRBD1. The CDR3 sequence is 14 residues long. The V gene end was trimmed by 4 bases and the J gene end by 8 bases; junction bases not matched to a gene: 6. The germline gives CDR1 PRHDT, CDR2 FYEKMQ (reference sequence). CDR3 region: CASSWGQGGLEAFF. The CDR3 nucleotides read TGTGCCAGCAGCTGGGGACAGGGGGGGTTGGAAGCTTTCTTT.

This clone was observed a single time. J is TRBJ2-2 and V is TRBV10-2; D not resolved. The germline CDR1 and CDR2 sequences are WSHSY and SAAADI. CDR3 size: 13 residues. Trimming took 6 bases from V and 0 from J, leaving 5 bases between them. The CDR3 loop is CASSAANTGELFF. The CDR3 DNA sequence: TGCGCCAGCAGCGCAGCGAACACCGGGGAGCTGTTTTTT.

The chain links TRBV15 to TRBJ1-6; TRBD1 is a possible D gene (5 bases). The germline gives CDR1 LNHNV, CDR2 YYDKDF (reference sequence). The V end lost 0 bases, the J end lost 9 bases, and 21 bases lay between the germline ends. This CDR3 spans 18 amino acids. The DNA for the CDR3 is TGTGCCACCAGCAGAGATCAAATCGGGGCGTTGGGGGGTTCACCCCTCCACTTT. This translates into CATSRDQIGALGGSPLHF. The variable domain in full, completed from reference TRBV15 and TRBJ1-6, reads DAMVIQNPRYQVTQFGKPVTLSCSQTLNHNVMYWYQQKSSQAPKLLFHYYDKDFNNEADTPDNFQSRRPNTSFCFLDIRSPGLGDTAMYLCATSRDQIGALGGSPLHFGNGTRLTVT.

The V and J genes are TRBV6-2 or TRBV6-3 and TRBJ2-3; TRBD1 agrees at 9 bases. Germline V gene lookup returns CDR1 MNHEY and CDR2 SVGEGT. V dropped 4 bases and J dropped 6; count of bases not matched to a gene: 5. This CDR3 contains 14 residues. The CDR3 sequence is CASSSTGGGDTQYF. For the CDR3, the DNA is TGTGCCAGCAGTTCAACAGGGGGCGGCGATACGCAGTATTTT.

V usage is TRBV7-6 and J usage is TRBJ2-7; perhaps TRBD1 as D (5 bases). The ends were cut back, 4 bases at V and 7 bases at J, with 11 bases in the middle. Germline assignment: CDR1 SGHVS and CDR2 FNYEAQ. This CDR3 comprises 12 residues. CDR3 protein: CASSSDSREQYF. The CDR3 region has the DNA TGTGCCAGCAGCTCCGACAGTAGGGAGCAGTACTTC.

This chain connects TRBV7-2 to TRBJ1-4; perhaps TRBD1 as D (6 bases). The CDR3 has 17 amino acids. The germline V gene has CDR1 SGHTA and CDR2 FQGNSA. V was cut by 5 bases and J by 8 bases, with 24 bases left in between. The CDR3, as DNA: TGTGCCAGCAGCCCCATTGGGGGGCGGGGGGCCGGGGAAAAACTGTTTTTT. This codes for CASSPIGGRGAGEKLFF.

This clone came up a few times. The V gene is TRBV12-3 or TRBV12-4, the J gene TRBJ2-5; maybe TRBD1 (5 bases). V dropped 6 bases and J dropped 1 base, with 9 bases sitting between them. The CDR3 is made up of 13 amino acids. CDR3: CASRSGPQETQYF. In DNA, the CDR3 is TGTGCCAGCAGGTCAGGGCCCCAAGAGACCCAGTACTTC.

In DNA form, the CDR3 reads TGTGCCAGCAGTTCGAAGCATTCTGGAAACACCATATATTTT. This translates into CASSSKHSGNTIYF. The chain has TRBV27 and TRBJ1-3; no firm D call. V shed 4 bases and J shed 1 base, with 8 bases lying between them. The CDR3 runs to 14 residues. Germline CDR1 MNHEY, CDR2 SMNVEV (reference sequence).